This T cell receptor (beta chain) was recorded in a study of shared clonotypes between healthy human individuals. Germline loops: CDR1 ENHRY, CDR2 SYGVKD. The CDR3 consists of 12 residues. V shed 6 bases and J shed 0 bases, with 6 bases lying between them. The unsorted samples took roughly 100 million PBMCs to get genomic DNA. Some clones are missing from TCRdb's copy, which holds only in-frame ones; the method was immunoSEQ multiplex PCR. The table has under 600,000 clones, around 77% seen once. The chain joins TRBV10-3 to TRBJ2-7, with unresolved D. Sequencing was carried out using PBMCs. This TCR was recovered from a woman in her forties in good health. Some clones in this sample may be carry-over from other donors' samples. CDR3 region: CAIRSDSYEQYF. The CDR3 coding sequence is TGTGCCATCAGATCAGACTCCTACGAGCAGTACTTC.